Following are 19 T cell receptor beta chains from one sample sequenced in a study of OX40 agonist ivuxolimab in advanced cancers. The protocol was immunoSEQ multiplex PCR, while the TCRdb copy is restricted to in-frame clones and leaves out a portion. The sample has tens of thousands of clones, approximately 78% seen once. Here the sequenced sample was CD4+ or CD8+ T cells sorted from blood, taken in a trial of the OX40 agonist ivuxolimab. The receptors shown here come from an adult with an advanced solid tumor such as melanoma, head and neck, liver or kidney cancer.

The chain has TRBV9 and TRBJ1-1; 7 nucleotides align to TRBD1. V trimming: 4 bases; J trimming: 1 base; junction bases outside the gene matches: 4. Germline V gene data show CDR1 as SGDLS and CDR2 as YYNGEE. The CDR3 is made up of 14 amino acids. The CDR3 loop is CASSRQGGNTEAFF. CDR3 coding DNA: TGTGCCAGCAGCCGACAGGGAGGGAACACTGAAGCTTTCTTT.

J is TRBJ1-2 and V is TRBV29-1; the D gene is possibly TRBD1 (5 bases). Germline values: CDR1 SQVTM, CDR2 ANQGSEA. V lost 6 bases and J 1 base, leaving 21 bases between the germline ends. The CDR3 spans 16 residues. CDR3: CSVGPGRRGFNYGYTF. In DNA form, the CDR3 reads TGCAGCGTGGGGCCGGGACGGCGGGGTTTTAACTATGGCTACACCTTC.

This chain links TRBV5-1 with TRBJ2-5; TRBD2 aligns across 10 bases. CDR3 size: 17 residues. Germline assignment: CDR1 SGHRS and CDR2 YFSETQ. The junction had 8 bases not matched to a gene; V was cut back by 1 base and J by 2 bases. The CDR3 protein is CASSLRPSGGPQETQYF. The DNA for the CDR3 is TGCGCCAGCAGCTTGAGGCCTAGCGGGGGACCACAAGAGACCCAGTACTTC.

This CDR3 reads CAIAGIRVSGEQYF. The CDR3 DNA reads as TGTGCCATCGCCGGAATCAGGGTTTCTGGCGAGCAGTACTTC. The chain has TRBV10-3 and TRBJ2-7; a possible D gene is TRBD1 (5 bases). CDR1 is ENHRY, CDR2 SYGVKD, per germline. The CDR3 is 14 amino acids. With 8 bases removed from V and 6 bases from J, the gap between germline ends came to 20 bases.

The CDR3 is CASSLSQNPYEQYF. The CDR3 coding sequence is TGCGCCAGCAGCTTGAGCCAGAACCCCTACGAGCAGTACTTC. The chain recombines TRBV5-1 with TRBJ2-7; D uncertain. This CDR3 is 14 amino acids long. From germline, CDR1 is SGHRS and CDR2 YFSETQ. Trimming shortened V by 1 base and J by 2 bases, and 10 bases separated the two germline ends.

This chain uses TRBV5-1 with TRBJ2-1; D is unresolved. Germline V gene lookup returns CDR1 SGHRS and CDR2 YFSETQ. Between the trimmed V and J ends, which lost 0 bases and 0 bases, there was a span of 10 bases. The CDR3 length is 16 residues. CDR3 sequence: CASSLGSTSSYNEQFF. The CDR3 nucleotides are TGCGCCAGCAGCTTGGGGTCGACCAGCTCCTACAATGAGCAGTTCTTC.

About this clone: The sample contains more than one DNA sequence encoding this CDR3. The rearrangement joins TRBV27 to TRBJ2-6, with no clear D. The germline V gene encodes CDR1 MNHEY and CDR2 SMNVEV (reference sequence). CDR3 length: 14 amino acids. V was clipped by 4 bases and J by 0 bases, with 4 bases between them. The CDR3 region is CASSSLSGANVLTF. CDR3 nucleotide sequence: TGTGCCAGCAGTTCCCTCTCTGGGGCCAACGTCCTGACTTTC.

This clone showed up just a few times. V usage is TRBV15 and J usage is TRBJ2-4; maybe TRBD2 (5 bases). Germline loops: CDR1 LNHNV, CDR2 YYDKDF (reference sequence). This CDR3 is 17 amino acids long. V was trimmed by 1 base and J by 3 bases, leaving 16 bases between them. The CDR3 DNA reads TGTGCCACCAGCAGAGTCTGGGCCAGCGGTGTCAAAAACATTCAGTACTTC. Amino acid sequence: CATSRVWASGVKNIQYF.

This clone has more than one count but fewer than ten. Within the sample, other DNA sequences also encode this same CDR3. The chain carries TRBV5-1 and TRBJ1-1; D unresolved. Germline-derived CDR1 and CDR2 are SGHRS and YFSETQ. Trimming removed 2 bases from V and 5 bases from J, with 10 bases in between. This CDR3 spans 13 amino acids. CDR3 in amino acids: CASSFEGGTEAFF. The CDR3, as DNA: TGCGCCAGCAGCTTTGAGGGAGGGACTGAAGCTTTCTTT.

This clone was found once. This chain joins TRBV5-4 and TRBJ1-4; 9 bases fit TRBD1. This CDR3 contains 15 residues. The ends lost 4 bases at V and 8 bases at J; junction bases unmatched: 9. Germline-derived CDR1 and CDR2 are SGHNT and YYREEE (reference sequence). In nucleotides, the CDR3 is TGTGCCAGCAGCCAAAAGGGACAGGGAGGAGAAAAACTGTTTTTT. Translated, it gives CASSQKGQGGEKLFF.

The rearrangement uses TRBV5-4 and TRBJ2-1; the match to TRBD2 covers 14 bases. Germline V lookup: CDR1 SGHNT, CDR2 YYREEE (reference sequence). Trimming removed 4 bases from V and 9 bases from J; junction bases left unmatched: 15. This CDR3 has 18 amino acids. The DNA of the CDR3 is TGTGCCAGCAGCCGGAATTCCGGGACTAGCGGGAGTTTCTTTGAGCAGTTCTTC. Protein: CASSRNSGTSGSFFEQFF.

The chain recombines TRBV19 with TRBJ2-6; D remains ambiguous. Looked up from germline, CDR1 is LNHDA and CDR2 is SQIVND (reference sequence). V lost 0 bases and J 0 bases, leaving 6 bases between the germline ends. This CDR3 is 16 amino acids long. DNA for the CDR3: TGTGCCAGTAGTATAGATGGGCTCTCTGGGGCCAACGTCCTGACTTTC. As protein: CASSIDGLSGANVLTF.

The chain is built from TRBV7-9 and TRBJ2-2; D is unresolved. The CDR3 is made up of 15 amino acids. Trimming took off 5 bases at V and 1 base at J, with 11 bases between the two ends. CDR1 and CDR2 (germline): SEHNR, FQNEAQ (reference sequence). CDR3: CASSPERWNTGELFF. The CDR3 DNA sequence: TGTGCCAGCAGCCCCGAGAGGTGGAACACCGGGGAGCTGTTTTTT.

The table lists this clone with a few counts. CDR3 sequence (DNA): TGCGCCAGCAGCTTCCCGCCTCCTTTAGACACTGAAGCTTTCTTT. This translates into CASSFPPPLDTEAFF. The V and J genes are TRBV5-1 and TRBJ1-1; D uncertain. The CDR3 runs 15 residues. V was clipped by 2 bases and J by 3 bases, with 14 bases between them. CDR1 and CDR2 (germline): SGHRS, YFSETQ.

The gene calls are TRBV19 and TRBJ2-1; weak D call: TRBD1 (6 bases). V was trimmed by 4 bases and J by 3 bases, leaving 16 bases between them. CDR1 and CDR2 from the germline V gene are LNHDA and SQIVND (reference sequence). CDR3 length: 16 residues. The CDR3 DNA sequence: TGTGCCAGTAGTAGCTTATCCAGGGGCCGCTACAATGAGCAGTTCTTC. Its protein is CASSSLSRGRYNEQFF.

This rearrangement joins TRBV6-1 to TRBJ2-3, with D unresolved. Trimming left V 2 bases short and J 10 bases short, with 10 bases between. CDR3 length: 12 residues. Germline V CDR1 and CDR2: MNHNS, SASEGT. The CDR3 sequence is CASSERPGSQYF. The CDR3 DNA reads as TGTGCCAGCAGTGAAAGGCCCGGGTCGCAGTATTTT.

This clone was picked up a small number of times. The rearrangement uses TRBV29-1 and TRBJ2-4, with D possibly being TRBD2 (5 bases). Germline CDR1 reads SQVTM; CDR2 reads ANQGSEA. V lost 4 bases to trimming and J lost 1 base, with 8 bases between them. CDR3 length: 13 residues. The CDR3 DNA reads TGCAGCGTTGTCGGGGTTGCCAAAAACATTCAGTACTTC. The encoded protein is CSVVGVAKNIQYF.

The V gene is TRBV30, the J gene TRBJ1-6, with D possibly matching TRBD1 (6 bases). Trimming stripped 1 base from V and 9 bases from J, with 10 bases between. Germline V gives CDR1 GTSNPN, CDR2 SVGIG (reference sequence). The CDR3 has 13 residues. Here the CDR3 reads CAWSDRESSPLHF. The CDR3 nucleotides are TGTGCCTGGAGTGACAGGGAAAGTTCACCCCTCCACTTT.

The chain links TRBV15 to TRBJ1-5; D might be TRBD1 (5 bases). Trimming left V 0 bases short and J 11 bases short, with 11 bases between. CDR3 length: 13 amino acids. Germline-derived CDR1 and CDR2 are LNHNV and YYDKDF (reference sequence). The CDR3 DNA reads as TGTGCCACCAGCAGAGACTTATGGGGGTCCCAGCATTTT. As protein: CATSRDLWGSQHF.